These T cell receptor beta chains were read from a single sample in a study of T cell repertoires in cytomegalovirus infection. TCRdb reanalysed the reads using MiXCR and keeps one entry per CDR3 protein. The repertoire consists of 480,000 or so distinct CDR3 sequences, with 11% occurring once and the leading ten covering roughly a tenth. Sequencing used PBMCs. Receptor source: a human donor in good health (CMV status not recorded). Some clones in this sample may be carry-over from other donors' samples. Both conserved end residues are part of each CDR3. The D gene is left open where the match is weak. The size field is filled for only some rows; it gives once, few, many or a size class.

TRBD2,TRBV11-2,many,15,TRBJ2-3,CASSSSGRASKTQYF,TGTGCCAGCAGCTCTAGCGGGAGGGCCTCTAAGACGCAGTATTTT
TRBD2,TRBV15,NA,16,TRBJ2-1,CATSTTGLAGDDEQFF,TGTGCCACCAGCACCACTGGACTAGCGGGGGACGATGAGCAGTTCTTC
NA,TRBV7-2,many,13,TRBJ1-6,CASSLASGEGSHF,TGTGCCAGCAGCTTAGCTAGCGGGGAAGGCTCCCACTTT
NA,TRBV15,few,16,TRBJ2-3,CATSRRVGPDADTQYF,TGTGCCACCAGCAGGAGAGTGGGCCCAGATGCTGATACGCAGTATTTT
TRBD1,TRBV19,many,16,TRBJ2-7,CASSLPPGQGIYEQYF,TGTGCCAGTAGTCTCCCACCCGGACAGGGAATATACGAGCAGTACTTC
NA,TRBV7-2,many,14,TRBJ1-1,CASSMKGGNTEAFF,TGTGCCAGCAGCATGAAGGGGGGGAACACTGAAGCTTTCTTT
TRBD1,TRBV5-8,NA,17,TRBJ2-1,CASSFGRDRAIYNEQFF,TGTGCCAGCAGCTTTGGAAGGGACAGAGCGATCTACAATGAGCAGTTCTTC
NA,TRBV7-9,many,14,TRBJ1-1,CASIQGHLNTEAFF,TGTGCCAGCATCCAAGGTCACCTGAACACTGAAGCTTTCTTT
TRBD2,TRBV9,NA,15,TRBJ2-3,CASSVAGRATDTQYF,TGTGCCAGCAGCGTAGCCGGGAGGGCCACAGATACGCAGTATTTT
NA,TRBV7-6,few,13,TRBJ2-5,CASSGGAGETQYF,TGTGCCAGCAGCGGGGGGGCCGGAGAGACCCAGTACTTC
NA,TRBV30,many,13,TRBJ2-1,CAWSVSTYNEQFF,TGTGCCTGGAGTGTATCTACCTACAATGAGCAGTTCTTC
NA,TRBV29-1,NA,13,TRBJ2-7,CSVGGESSYEQYF,TGCAGCGTTGGAGGAGAGAGTTCCTACGAGCAGTACTTC
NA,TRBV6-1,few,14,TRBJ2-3,CASNRGSFTDTQYF,TGTGCCAGCAATCGAGGTTCCTTCACAGATACGCAGTATTTT
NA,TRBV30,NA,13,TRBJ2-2,CAWSVRGAGELFF,TGTGCCTGGAGTGTAAGGGGAGCCGGGGAGCTGTTTTTT
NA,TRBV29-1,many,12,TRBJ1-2,CSVESKSYGYTF,TGCAGCGTTGAAAGTAAAAGCTATGGCTACACCTTC